This paragraph reports one T cell receptor (beta chain). Antigen: not known. The PCR was carried out with 60 Vbeta primers and 13 Jbeta primers. This table comes from immunoSEQ multiplex PCR, and its TCRdb copy is limited to in-frame clones, with some not included. The repertoire holds about 180,000 clones, with roughly four fifths as singletons. This specimen belongs to a study of cytomegalovirus exposure and HLA in healthy donors. The germline CDR1 and CDR2 sequences are LNHDA and SQIVND (reference sequence). The CDR3 length is 15 residues. The V and J ends lost 3 bases and 4 bases, in that order; junction bases with no gene match: 4. Study-wide findings and caveats: It was shown in a later analysis that HLA-associated TCR beta chains were more clonally expanded than other, equally common chains.

The sample was PBMCs. The sequence was obtained from a man between 18 and 35 years old in good health and CMV-seronegative. The V and J genes are TRBV19 and TRBJ1-2; TRBD1 matches at 11 bases. The CDR3 reads CASSMGQGVSYGYTF. The DNA for the CDR3 is TGTGCCAGTAGTATGGGACAGGGGGTCTCCTATGGCTACACCTTC.